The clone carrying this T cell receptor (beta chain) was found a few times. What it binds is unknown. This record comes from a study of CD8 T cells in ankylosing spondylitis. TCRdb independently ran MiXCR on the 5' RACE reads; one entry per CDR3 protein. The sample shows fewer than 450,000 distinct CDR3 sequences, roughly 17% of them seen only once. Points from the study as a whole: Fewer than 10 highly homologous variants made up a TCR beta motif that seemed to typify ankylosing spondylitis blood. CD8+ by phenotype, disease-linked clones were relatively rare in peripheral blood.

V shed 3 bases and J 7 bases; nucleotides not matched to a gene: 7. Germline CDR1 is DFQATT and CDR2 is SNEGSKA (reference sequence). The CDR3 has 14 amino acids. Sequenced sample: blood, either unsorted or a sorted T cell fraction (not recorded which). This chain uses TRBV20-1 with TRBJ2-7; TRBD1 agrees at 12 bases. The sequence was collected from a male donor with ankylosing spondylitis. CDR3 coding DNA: TGCAGTGCTAGCCCGGGACAGGGGGCGAGGGAGCAGTACTTC. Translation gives CSASPGQGAREQYF.